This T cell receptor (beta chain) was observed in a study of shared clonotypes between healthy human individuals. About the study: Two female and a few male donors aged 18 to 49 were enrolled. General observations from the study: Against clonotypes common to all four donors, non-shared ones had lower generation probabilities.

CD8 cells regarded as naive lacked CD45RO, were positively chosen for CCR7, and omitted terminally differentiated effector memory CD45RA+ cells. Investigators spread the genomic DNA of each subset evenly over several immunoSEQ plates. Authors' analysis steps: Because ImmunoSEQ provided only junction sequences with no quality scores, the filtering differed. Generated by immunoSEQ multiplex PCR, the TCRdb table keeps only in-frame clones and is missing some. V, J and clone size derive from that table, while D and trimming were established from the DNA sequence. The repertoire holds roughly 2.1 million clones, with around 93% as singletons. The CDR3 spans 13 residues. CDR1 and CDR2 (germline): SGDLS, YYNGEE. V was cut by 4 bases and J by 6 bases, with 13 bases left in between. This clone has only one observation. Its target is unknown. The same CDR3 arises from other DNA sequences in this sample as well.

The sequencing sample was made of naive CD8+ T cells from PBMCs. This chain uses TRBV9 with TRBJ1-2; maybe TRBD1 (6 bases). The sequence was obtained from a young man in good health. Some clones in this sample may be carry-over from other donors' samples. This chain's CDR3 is CASSPQGPDGYTF. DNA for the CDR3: TGTGCCAGCAGCCCACAGGGTCCAGATGGCTACACCTTC.